The table lists the clone carrying this TCR beta chain with a count of one. No antigen is known for it. The CDR3 consists of 14 residues. V was cut by 0 bases and J by 6 bases, with 10 bases left in between. Per the germline V gene, CDR1 is SGHRS and CDR2 is YFSETQ. The data were obtained in a study of cytomegalovirus exposure and HLA in healthy donors. Study-level points and caveats: Previous analysis showed most TCR beta V segments were productive about 90% or about 30% of the time. Cytomegalovirus status, reportedly, was diagnosed with high specificity and sensitivity by the classifier. Indistinguishable V segments, including TRBV6-2 and TRBV6-3, were excluded.

PCR employed 60 Vbeta and 13 Jbeta primers. The data were produced by immunoSEQ multiplex PCR, yet TCRdb's version contains in-frame clones alone and is incomplete. The table lists some 140,000 clones, around 72% of them singletons, with less than 2% in the top ten. The chain carries TRBV5-1 and TRBJ2-1; D call uncertain. The source material was PBMCs. The clonotype originates from a woman under 30 in good health and CMV-seronegative. DNA of the CDR3: TGCGCCAGCAGCTTGGACACTCTAGGCAATGAGCAGTTCTTC. This encodes CASSLDTLGNEQFF. The whole variable domain, remainder taken from reference TRBV5-1 and TRBJ2-1, is KAGVTQTPRYLIKTRGQQVTLSCSPISGHRSVSWYQQTPGQGLQFLFEYFSETQRNKGNFPGRFSGRQFSNSRSEMNVSTLELGDSALYLCASSLDTLGNEQFFGPGTRLTVL.